The 12 T cell receptor beta chains presented below share a single source sample, sequenced in a study of cytomegalovirus exposure and HLA in healthy donors (dated 2017 in TCRdb). To prepare the library, the immunoSEQ multiplex PCR assay was applied. The source is immuneACCESS, and TCRdb retained only in-frame sequences with V and J called. Part of the clones is not carried over; for the studies checked, unresolved V genes explain less than half of this, and the remainder is unexplained. The sample profile shows about 250,000 clones; roughly 84% of them were found once. Approximately 12% of the sample goes to the ten largest clones. The sequencing input was PBMCs. The receptors were sampled from a man aged 18-30 years in good health and CMV-seropositive.

This clone was recorded a few times. This chain links TRBV19 with TRBJ2-5; possibly TRBD1 for D (6 bases). V was cut by 4 bases and J by 1 base, with 13 bases left in between. CDR1 and CDR2 from the germline V gene are LNHDA and SQIVND (reference sequence). This CDR3 spans 15 amino acids. The CDR3 coding sequence is TGTGCCAGTAGTAAGGCCAGGGGAGCCCAAGAGACCCAGTACTTC. It specifies CASSKARGAQETQYF.

This rearrangement joins TRBV27 to TRBJ2-3; 7 positions match TRBD2. This CDR3 region has 14 residues. Germline V gene data show CDR1 as MNHEY and CDR2 as SMNVEV (reference sequence). The V and J ends lost 4 bases and 5 bases, in that order; junction bases with no gene match: 6. The CDR3 bases are TGTGCCAGCAGTTCCCTAGCGGACCTAGATACGCAGTATTTT. This translates into CASSSLADLDTQYF.

V usage is TRBV28 and J usage is TRBJ1-1; D is ambiguous. This CDR3 region has 11 residues. V gave up 7 bases and J gave up 6 bases, with 9 bases separating them. Germline V lookup: CDR1 MDHEN, CDR2 SYDVKM. CDR3 loop: CASTYGAEAFF. CDR3 DNA: TGTGCCAGCACCTACGGGGCTGAAGCTTTCTTT.

The chain couples TRBV28 to TRBJ2-5, with 8 bases fitting TRBD2. CDR1 MDHEN and CDR2 SYDVKM come from the germline V gene. V lost 5 bases and J lost 2; bases outside the gene matches: 10. This CDR3 region has 16 residues. CDR3 nucleotides: TGTGCCAGCAGTCCGCAGCTAGCGGGTGTTCAAGAGACCCAGTACTTC. It is translated as CASSPQLAGVQETQYF.

This clone was seen a single time. The chain combines TRBV6-6 with TRBJ2-3; 7 bases are shared with TRBD2. The CDR3 is made up of 14 amino acids. The germline V gene encodes CDR1 MNHNY and CDR2 SVGAGI (reference sequence). J lost 2 bases, V lost 7 bases, and 6 bases had no gene match. The CDR3 loop reads CASKKREDTDTQYF. The CDR3 nucleotides read TGTGCCAGCAAGAAGCGGGAAGACACAGATACGCAGTATTTT.

V and J are TRBV5-6 and TRBJ2-7; possibly TRBD2 for D (5 bases). The V end was cut by 4 bases, the J end by 3 bases, with 8 bases between. The CDR3 has 12 residues. Germline CDR1 and CDR2: SGHDT and YYEEEE. CDR3: CASSRAGYEQYF. Written as DNA, the CDR3 is TGTGCCAGCAGCAGGGCGGGCTACGAGCAGTACTTC.

The chain uses TRBV5-6 and TRBJ1-4, with D unresolved. The V and J ends lost 2 bases and 8 bases respectively, with 7 bases between them. The CDR3 is made up of 12 amino acids. Germline assignment: CDR1 SGHDT and CDR2 YYEEEE. The CDR3 loop reads CASSFSREKLFF. DNA of the CDR3: TGTGCCAGCAGCTTTTCGCGGGAAAAACTGTTTTTT.

The chain combines TRBV11-2 with TRBJ2-1, with D unresolved. This CDR3 comprises 16 residues. V was pared by 1 base and J by 8 bases, with 18 bases between. The germline gives CDR1 SGHAT, CDR2 FQNNGV. CDR3 sequence: CASSLVLGLVVDEQFF. DNA of the CDR3: TGTGCCAGCAGCTTAGTCTTAGGATTGGTAGTGGATGAGCAGTTCTTC.

The rearrangement uses TRBV6-5 and TRBJ2-7, with TRBD1 matching over 10 bases. With V trimmed by 4 bases and J by 0 bases, 0 bases remained unmatched. This CDR3 is built from 14 residues. Germline CDR1 and CDR2: MNHEY and SVGAGI. For the CDR3, the DNA is TGTGCCAGCAGTTGGGACAGGGGCTCCTACGAGCAGTACTTC. Protein sequence: CASSWDRGSYEQYF.

The chain joins TRBV6-1 to TRBJ1-2; the D gene is possibly TRBD1 (6 bases). V was pared by 2 bases and J by 7 bases, with 14 bases between. The CDR3 has 14 residues. Germline CDR1 reads MNHNS; CDR2 reads SASEGT. The CDR3 nucleotides are TGTGCCAGCAGTGAAAAGGGGGACGGACGTGGCTACACCTTC. Protein: CASSEKGDGRGYTF.

The rearrangement joins TRBV29-1 to TRBJ1-2; D is perhaps TRBD1 (5 bases). The CDR3 is made up of 12 amino acids. Trimming took 3 bases from V and 2 from J, leaving 7 bases between them. Germline V lookup: CDR1 SQVTM, CDR2 ANQGSEA. The CDR3 DNA reads TGCAGCGTTGACCCAGGGAACTATGGCTACACCTTC. Protein: CSVDPGNYGYTF.

V gene TRBV2 combines with J gene TRBJ1-1; a possible D gene is TRBD1 (5 bases). V lost 6 bases and J lost 6, with 29 bases in between. The CDR3 spans 18 residues. The germline gives CDR1 SNHLY, CDR2 FYNNEI. This CDR3 reads CASRREGPPGPRVAEAFF. DNA for the CDR3: TGTGCCAGCAGGAGGGAGGGACCCCCGGGACCGAGGGTGGCTGAAGCTTTCTTT.